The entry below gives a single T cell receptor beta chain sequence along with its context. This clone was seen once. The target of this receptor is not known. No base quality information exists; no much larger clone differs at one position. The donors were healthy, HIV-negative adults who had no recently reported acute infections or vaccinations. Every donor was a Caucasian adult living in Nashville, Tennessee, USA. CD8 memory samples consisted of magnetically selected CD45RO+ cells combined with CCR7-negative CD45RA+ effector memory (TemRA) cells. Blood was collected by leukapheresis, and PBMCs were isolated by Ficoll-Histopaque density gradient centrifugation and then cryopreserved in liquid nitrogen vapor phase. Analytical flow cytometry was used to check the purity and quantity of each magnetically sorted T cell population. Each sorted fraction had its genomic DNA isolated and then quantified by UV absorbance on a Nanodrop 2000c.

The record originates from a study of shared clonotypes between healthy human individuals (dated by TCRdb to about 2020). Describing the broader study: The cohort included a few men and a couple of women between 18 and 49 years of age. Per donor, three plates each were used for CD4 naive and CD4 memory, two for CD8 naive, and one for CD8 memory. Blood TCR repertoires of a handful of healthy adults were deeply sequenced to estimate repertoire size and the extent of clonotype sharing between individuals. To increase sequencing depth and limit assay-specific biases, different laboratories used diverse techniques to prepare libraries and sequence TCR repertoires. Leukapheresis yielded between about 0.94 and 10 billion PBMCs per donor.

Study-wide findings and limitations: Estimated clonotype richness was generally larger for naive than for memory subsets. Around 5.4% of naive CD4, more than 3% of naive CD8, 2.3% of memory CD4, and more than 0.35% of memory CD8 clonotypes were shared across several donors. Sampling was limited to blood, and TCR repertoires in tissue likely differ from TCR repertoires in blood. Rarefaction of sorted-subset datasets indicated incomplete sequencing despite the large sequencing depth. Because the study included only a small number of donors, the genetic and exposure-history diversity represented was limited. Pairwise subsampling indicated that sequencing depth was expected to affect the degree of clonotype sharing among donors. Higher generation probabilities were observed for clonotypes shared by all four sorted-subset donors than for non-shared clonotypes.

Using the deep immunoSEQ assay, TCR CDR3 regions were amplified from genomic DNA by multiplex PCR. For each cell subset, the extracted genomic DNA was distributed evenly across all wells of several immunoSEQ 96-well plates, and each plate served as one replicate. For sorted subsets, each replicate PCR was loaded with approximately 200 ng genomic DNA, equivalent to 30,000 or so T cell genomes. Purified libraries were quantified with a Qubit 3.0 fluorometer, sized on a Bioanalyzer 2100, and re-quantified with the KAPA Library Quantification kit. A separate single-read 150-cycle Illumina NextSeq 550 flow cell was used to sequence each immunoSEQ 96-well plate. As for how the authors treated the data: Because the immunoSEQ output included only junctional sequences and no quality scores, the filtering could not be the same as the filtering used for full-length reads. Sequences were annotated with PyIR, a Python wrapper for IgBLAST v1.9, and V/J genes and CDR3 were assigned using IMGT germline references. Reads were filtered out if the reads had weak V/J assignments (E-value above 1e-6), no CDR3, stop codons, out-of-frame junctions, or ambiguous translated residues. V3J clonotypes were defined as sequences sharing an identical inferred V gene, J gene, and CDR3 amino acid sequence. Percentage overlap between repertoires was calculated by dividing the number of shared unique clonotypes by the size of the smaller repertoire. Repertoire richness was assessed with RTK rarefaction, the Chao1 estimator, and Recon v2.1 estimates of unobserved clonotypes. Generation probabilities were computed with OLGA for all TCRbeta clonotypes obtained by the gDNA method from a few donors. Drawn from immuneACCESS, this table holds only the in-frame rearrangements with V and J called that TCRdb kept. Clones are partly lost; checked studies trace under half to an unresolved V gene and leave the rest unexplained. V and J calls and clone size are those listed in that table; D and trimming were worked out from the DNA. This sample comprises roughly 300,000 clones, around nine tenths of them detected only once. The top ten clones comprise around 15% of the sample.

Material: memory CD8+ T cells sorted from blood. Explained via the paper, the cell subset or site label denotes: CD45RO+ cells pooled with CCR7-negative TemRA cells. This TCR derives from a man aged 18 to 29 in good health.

This receptor has the CDR3 CASSVDGDYNSPLHF. In nucleotide form, the sequence is TGTGCCAGCAGCGTAGACGGGGATTATAATTCACCCCTCCACTTT. This sequence uses TRBV9 and TRBJ1-6; the D gene lacks a confident call. V is cut by 0 bases and J by 4 bases, and the space between the germline ends is 8 bases. From the cysteine up to the phenylalanine, the CDR3 has a length of 15 residues. CDR3 DNA is the only sequence kept; it has 45 bases, read in frame from the first base. Reading the germline V gene gives CDR1 SGDLS and CDR2 YYNGEE.